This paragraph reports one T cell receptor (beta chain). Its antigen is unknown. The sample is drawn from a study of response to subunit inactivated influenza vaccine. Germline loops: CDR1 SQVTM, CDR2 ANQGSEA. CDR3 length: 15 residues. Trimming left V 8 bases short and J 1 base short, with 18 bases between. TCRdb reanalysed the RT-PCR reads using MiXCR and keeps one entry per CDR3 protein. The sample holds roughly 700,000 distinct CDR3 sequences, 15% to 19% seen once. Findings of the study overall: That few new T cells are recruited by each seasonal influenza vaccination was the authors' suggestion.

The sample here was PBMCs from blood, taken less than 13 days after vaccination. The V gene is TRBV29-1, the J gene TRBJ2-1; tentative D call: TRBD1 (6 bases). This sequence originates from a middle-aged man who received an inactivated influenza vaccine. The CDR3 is CSSRGARGSYNEQFF. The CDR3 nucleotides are TGCAGCTCCAGGGGAGCCAGGGGTTCCTACAATGAGCAGTTCTTC.